This TCR beta chain derives from a study of T cells in localized non-small cell lung cancer. Per germline, CDR1 SNHLY and CDR2 FYNNEI. The V gene end was trimmed by 3 bases and the J gene end by 7 bases; junction bases not matched to a gene: 9. The CDR3 has 15 residues. The data were produced by immunoSEQ multiplex PCR, yet TCRdb's version contains in-frame clones alone and is incomplete. The sample has around 64,000 clones, roughly four fifths seen once. This clone was found a few times. The sequencing here drew on PBMCs, taken before any cancer treatment. The V and J genes are TRBV2 and TRBJ2-5, with TRBD1 identical over 9 bases. The origin of this receptor is a man aged 40 to 70 with stage II lung adenocarcinoma. The CDR3 loop is CASSDPGTGSGTQYF. The CDR3 DNA sequence: TGTGCCAGCAGTGATCCCGGGACAGGGTCTGGGACCCAGTACTTC.